This T cell receptor beta chain derives from a study of human T cells and chemical hapten exposure. Study-wide findings and caveats: Higher patch test scores went with higher counts of PT1 expanded TCRs.

The library labeled individual cDNA molecules by adding unique molecular identifiers to them. TCRdb re-derived calls from the RACE reads in MiXCR, one entry per CDR3 protein. The sample holds roughly 380,000 distinct CDR3 sequences; 5% to 6.5% are singletons and the top ten take approximately 2.8%. In its sample, this clonotype was seen a few times. The target antigen is unknown. The sample's time point: pre-sensitization, week 0. Noted treatment: therapeutic diphenylcyclopropenone sensitization with weekly scalp DPC. Ahead of applying each patch test, blood was sampled. The CDR3 totals 14 residues. The ends were cut back, 0 bases at V and 4 bases at J, with 8 bases in the middle. Per germline, CDR1 SGHRS and CDR2 YFSETQ.

The chain links TRBV5-1 to TRBJ1-3; a weak D match, TRBD1 (5 bases). This TCR was sampled from a woman between 50 and 59 years old with alopecia areata. Some clones in this sample may be carry-over from other donors' samples. Material: whole blood, obtained in connection with sensitization to the hapten diphenylcyclopropenone (DPC). CDR3 sequence reads: CASSLEGPGNTIYF. The DNA for the CDR3 is TGCGCCAGCAGCTTGGAGGGGCCCGGAAACACCATATATTTT. The entire variable domain, with the rest obtained from reference TRBV5-1 and TRBJ1-3, is as follows: KAGVTQTPRYLIKTRGQQVTLSCSPISGHRSVSWYQQTPGQGLQFLFEYFSETQRNKGNFPGRFSGRQFSNSRSEMNVSTLELGDSALYLCASSLEGPGNTIYFGEGSWLTVV.